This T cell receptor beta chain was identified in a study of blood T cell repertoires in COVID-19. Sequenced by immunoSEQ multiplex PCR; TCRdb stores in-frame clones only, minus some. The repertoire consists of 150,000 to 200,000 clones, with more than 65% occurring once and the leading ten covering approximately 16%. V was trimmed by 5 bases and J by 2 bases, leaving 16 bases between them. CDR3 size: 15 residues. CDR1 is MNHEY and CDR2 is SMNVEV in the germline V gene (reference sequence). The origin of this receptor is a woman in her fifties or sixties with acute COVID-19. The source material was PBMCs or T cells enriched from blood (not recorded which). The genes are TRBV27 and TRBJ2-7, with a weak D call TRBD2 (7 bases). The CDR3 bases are TGTGCCAGCAGTGGGGCGGGGGCTGGCGCCTACGAGCAGTACGTC. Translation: CASSGAGAGAYEQYV.